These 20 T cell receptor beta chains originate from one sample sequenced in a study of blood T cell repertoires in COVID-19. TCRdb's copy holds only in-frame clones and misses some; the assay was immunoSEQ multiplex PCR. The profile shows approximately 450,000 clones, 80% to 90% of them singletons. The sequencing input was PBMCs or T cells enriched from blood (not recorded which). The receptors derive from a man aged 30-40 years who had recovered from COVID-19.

The CDR3, as DNA: TGTGCCAGCAGCTTACTAGCGGGAGTGGTAGATGAGCAGTTCTTC. It encodes CASSLLAGVVDEQFF. The J gene is TRBJ2-1, the V gene TRBV7-2; 10 nucleotides agree with TRBD2. Germline CDR1 is SGHTA and CDR2 is FQGNSA. The CDR3 runs to 15 residues. The ends lost 2 bases at V and 8 bases at J; junction bases unmatched: 6.

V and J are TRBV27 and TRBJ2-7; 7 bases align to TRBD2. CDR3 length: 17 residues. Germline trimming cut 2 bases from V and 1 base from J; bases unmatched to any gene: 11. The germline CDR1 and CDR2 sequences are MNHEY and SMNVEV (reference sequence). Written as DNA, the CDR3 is TGTGCCAGCAGTTTAAAGGGAGGGGCTAGCGGATCCTACGAGCAGTACTTC. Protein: CASSLKGGASGSYEQYF.

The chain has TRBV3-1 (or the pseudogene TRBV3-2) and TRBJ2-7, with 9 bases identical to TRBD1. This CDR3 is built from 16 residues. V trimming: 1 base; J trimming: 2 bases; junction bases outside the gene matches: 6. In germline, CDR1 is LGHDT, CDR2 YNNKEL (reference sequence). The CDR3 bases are TGTGCCAGCAGCCAAGGGGGGGGACAGGGTACCTACGAGCAGTACTTC. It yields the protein CASSQGGGQGTYEQYF.

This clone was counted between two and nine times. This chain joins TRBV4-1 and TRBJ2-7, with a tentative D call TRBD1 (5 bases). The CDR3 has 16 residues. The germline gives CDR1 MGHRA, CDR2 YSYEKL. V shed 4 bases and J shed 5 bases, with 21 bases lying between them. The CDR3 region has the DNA TGCGCCAGCAGCCCACGGACCAGGGTTCCGACTGACGAGCAGTACTTC. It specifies CASSPRTRVPTDEQYF.

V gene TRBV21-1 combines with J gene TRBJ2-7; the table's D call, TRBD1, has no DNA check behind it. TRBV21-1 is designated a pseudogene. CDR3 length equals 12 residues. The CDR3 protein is CASSRRGYEQYF. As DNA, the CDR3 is TGTGCCAGCAGCCGAAGGGGCTACGAGCAGTACTTC.

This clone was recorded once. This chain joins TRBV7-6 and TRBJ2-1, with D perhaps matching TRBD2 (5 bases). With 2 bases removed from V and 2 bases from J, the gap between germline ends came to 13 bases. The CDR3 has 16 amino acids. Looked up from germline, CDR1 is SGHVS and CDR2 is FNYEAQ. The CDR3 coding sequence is TGTGCCAGCAGCTTATTTTCAGCGGAAACCTACAATGAGCAGTTCTTC. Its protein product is CASSLFSAETYNEQFF.

The CDR3 region has the DNA TGTGCCAGCTCACTTGGACTAGCGGGAGAGGAGGAGCAGTTCTTC. It codes for CASSLGLAGEEEQFF. This sequence joins TRBV18 and TRBJ2-1, with 13 bases matching TRBD2. The CDR3 has 15 amino acids. CDR1 is KGHSH and CDR2 is LQKENI in the germline V gene. J was trimmed by 10 bases and V by 4 bases; bases with no gene match: 7.

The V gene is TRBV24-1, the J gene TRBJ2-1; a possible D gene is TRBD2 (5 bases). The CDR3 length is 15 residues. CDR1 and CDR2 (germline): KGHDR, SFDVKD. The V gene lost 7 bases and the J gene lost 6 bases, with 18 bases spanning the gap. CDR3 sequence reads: CATSTGGPSPNEQFF. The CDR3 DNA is TGTGCCACCAGCACTGGCGGGCCTTCTCCCAATGAGCAGTTCTTC.

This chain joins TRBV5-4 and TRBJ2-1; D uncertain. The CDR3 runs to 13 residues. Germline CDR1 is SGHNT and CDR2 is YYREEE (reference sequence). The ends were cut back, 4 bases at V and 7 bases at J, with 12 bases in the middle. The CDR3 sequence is CASSRADSNEQFF. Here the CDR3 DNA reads TGTGCCAGCAGCCGAGCAGACTCTAATGAGCAGTTCTTC.

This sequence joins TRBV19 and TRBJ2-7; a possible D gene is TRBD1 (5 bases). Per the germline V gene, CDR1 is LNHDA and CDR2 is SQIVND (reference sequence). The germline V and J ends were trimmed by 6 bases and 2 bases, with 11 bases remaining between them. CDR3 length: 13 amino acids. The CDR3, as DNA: TGTGCCAGTAGCCCCAGGGCTACCTACGAGCAGTACTTC. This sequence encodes CASSPRATYEQYF.

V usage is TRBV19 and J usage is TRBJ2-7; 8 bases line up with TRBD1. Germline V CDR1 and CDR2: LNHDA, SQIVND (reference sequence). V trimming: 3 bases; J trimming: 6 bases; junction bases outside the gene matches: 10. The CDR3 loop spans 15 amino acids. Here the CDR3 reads CASSMGQGALSEQYF. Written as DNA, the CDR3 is TGTGCCAGTAGTATGGGGCAGGGGGCGCTTTCCGAGCAGTACTTC. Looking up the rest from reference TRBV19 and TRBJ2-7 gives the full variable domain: DGGITQSPKYLFRKEGQNVTLSCEQNLNHDAMYWYRQDPGQGLRLIYYSQIVNDFQKGDIAEGYSVSREKKESFPLTVTSAQKNPTAFYLCASSMGQGALSEQYFGPGTRLTVT.

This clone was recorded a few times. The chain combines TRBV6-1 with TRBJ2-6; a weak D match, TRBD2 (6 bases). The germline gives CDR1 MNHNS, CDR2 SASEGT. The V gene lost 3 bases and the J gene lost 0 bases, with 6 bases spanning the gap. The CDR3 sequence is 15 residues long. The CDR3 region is CASSDGSSGANVLTF. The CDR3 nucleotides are TGTGCCAGCAGTGACGGGAGCTCTGGGGCCAACGTCCTGACTTTC.

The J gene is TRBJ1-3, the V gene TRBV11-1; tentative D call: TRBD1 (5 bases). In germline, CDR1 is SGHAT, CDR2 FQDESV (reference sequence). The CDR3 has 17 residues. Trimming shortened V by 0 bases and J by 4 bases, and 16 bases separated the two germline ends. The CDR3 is CASSLARGLKDGNTIYF. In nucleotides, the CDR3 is TGTGCCAGCAGCTTAGCGCGGGGACTGAAGGACGGAAACACCATATATTTT.

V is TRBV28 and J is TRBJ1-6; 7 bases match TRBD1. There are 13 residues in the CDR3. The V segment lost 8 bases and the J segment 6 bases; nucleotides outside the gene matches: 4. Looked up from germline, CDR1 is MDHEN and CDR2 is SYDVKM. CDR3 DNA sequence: TGTGCCAGCCACGGGACAGCTAATTCACCCCTCCACTTT. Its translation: CASHGTANSPLHF.

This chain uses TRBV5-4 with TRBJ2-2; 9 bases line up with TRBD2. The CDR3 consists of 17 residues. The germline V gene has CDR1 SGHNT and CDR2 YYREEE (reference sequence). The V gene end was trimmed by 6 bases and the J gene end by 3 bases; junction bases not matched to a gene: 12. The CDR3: CASTIGSGSEDTGELFF. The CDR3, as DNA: TGTGCCAGCACTATAGGTAGCGGGAGCGAAGACACCGGGGAGCTGTTTTTT.

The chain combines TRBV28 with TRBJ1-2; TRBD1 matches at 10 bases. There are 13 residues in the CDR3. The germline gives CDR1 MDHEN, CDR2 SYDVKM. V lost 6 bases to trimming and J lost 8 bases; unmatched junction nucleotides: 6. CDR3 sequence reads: CASRGQGTTGYTF. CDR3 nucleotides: TGTGCCAGCAGGGGACAGGGGACAACCGGCTACACCTTC.

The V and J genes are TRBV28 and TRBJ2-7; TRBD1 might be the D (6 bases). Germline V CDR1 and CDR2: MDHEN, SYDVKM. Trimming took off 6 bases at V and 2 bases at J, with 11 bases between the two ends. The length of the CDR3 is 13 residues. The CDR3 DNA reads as TGTGCCAGCAGCATAGGGGGTCCCTACGAGCAGTACTTC. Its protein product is CASSIGGPYEQYF.

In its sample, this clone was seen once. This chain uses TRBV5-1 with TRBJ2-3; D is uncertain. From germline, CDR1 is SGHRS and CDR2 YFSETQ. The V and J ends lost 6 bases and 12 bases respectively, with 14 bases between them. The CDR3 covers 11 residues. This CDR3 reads CASKSTITQYF. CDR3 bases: TGCGCCAGCAAAAGCACTATAACCCAGTATTTT.

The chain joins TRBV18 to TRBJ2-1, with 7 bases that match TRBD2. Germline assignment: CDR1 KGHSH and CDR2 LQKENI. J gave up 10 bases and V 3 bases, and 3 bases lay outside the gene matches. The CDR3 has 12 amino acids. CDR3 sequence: CASSPPAGEQFF. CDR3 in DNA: TGTGCCAGCTCACCCCCAGCGGGAGAGCAGTTCTTC.

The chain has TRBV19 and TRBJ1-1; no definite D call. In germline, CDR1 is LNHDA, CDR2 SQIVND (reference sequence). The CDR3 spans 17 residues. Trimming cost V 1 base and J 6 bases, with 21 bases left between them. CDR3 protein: CASSIVQRYKAAAEAFF. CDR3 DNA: TGTGCCAGTAGTATAGTTCAGAGGTATAAGGCAGCCGCTGAAGCTTTCTTT.